A selection of T cell receptor beta chains follows, all from one sample in a study of cytomegalovirus exposure and HLA in healthy donors. Repertoires were generated with immunoSEQ multiplex PCR, while TCRdb's copy carries only in-frame clones and drops some. Altogether some 200,000 clones are present, over 65% being singletons, with the ten largest covering approximately 1.8%. Sequencing was carried out using PBMCs. The source of these receptors is a woman aged 30 to 39 in good health and CMV-seronegative. The CDR3 runs from the conserved cysteine through the conserved F or W. Size tells how often a clone was seen (once, few, many) or the class of an expanded clone, and some rows leave it out.

cdr3_aa,clone_size,j_call,v_call
CASSFGQGPYNEQFF,.,TRBJ2-1,TRBV5-1
CASSLVTGSNQPQHF,.,TRBJ1-5,TRBV7-2
CASSQDAGASNEKLFF,.,TRBJ1-4,TRBV4-1
CASSRESGANVLTF,once,TRBJ2-6,TRBV18
CASSPSAGTSGRTQYF,.,TRBJ2-5,TRBV14
CASSPGHVIEPQHF,.,TRBJ1-5,TRBV7-2
CASSSRGSNQPQHF,.,TRBJ1-5,TRBV7-9
CASRSGQGTYEQYF,.,TRBJ2-7,TRBV10-2
CATWDRSYNEQFF,once,TRBJ2-1,TRBV6-6
CASSLAGTGGYEQYF,.,TRBJ2-7,TRBV5-6
CASSRRDRDSGANVLTF,.,TRBJ2-6,TRBV7-9
CASGTGHRGDTQYF,.,TRBJ2-3,TRBV12-5
CASSQQTSGAYNEQFF,.,TRBJ2-1,TRBV4-3
CASSLGQGCGYTF,.,TRBJ1-2,TRBV27
CASSHRAGGPLSRRYNEQFF,.,TRBJ2-1,TRBV27
CASSVELSGANVLTF,.,TRBJ2-6,TRBV9
CASSLAVAAGTSGGERETQYF,.,TRBJ2-5,TRBV5-1
CASSPLLGQGSNEQFF,.,TRBJ2-1,TRBV18
CASSPHSDEQFF,.,TRBJ2-1,TRBV7-3
CASSPTDRYYGYTF,.,TRBJ1-2,TRBV7-9
CASSAGVGGTGELFF,.,TRBJ2-2,TRBV6-5
CASSFNRVDGYTF,.,TRBJ1-2,TRBV5-6
CASSPQGMNYGYTF,.,TRBJ1-2,TRBV18
CASSPETGLVTEAFF,.,TRBJ1-1,TRBV18
CATSRALGPAGFYEQYF,.,TRBJ2-7,TRBV15
CASSIRPSLADTQYF,.,TRBJ2-3,TRBV9
CASSQVNYGYTF,few,TRBJ1-2,TRBV4-1
CASSVLGAQSYAYGYTF,.,TRBJ1-2,TRBV19
CASSLTGQATQDGYTF,.,TRBJ1-2,TRBV7-3
CASSDRLSNEKLFF,.,TRBJ1-4,TRBV6-6
CASRWLAGVADTQYF,.,TRBJ2-3,TRBV2
CAISDVSNTEAFF,.,TRBJ1-1,TRBV10-3
CASSLRQGLSYEQYF,few,TRBJ2-7,TRBV5-1